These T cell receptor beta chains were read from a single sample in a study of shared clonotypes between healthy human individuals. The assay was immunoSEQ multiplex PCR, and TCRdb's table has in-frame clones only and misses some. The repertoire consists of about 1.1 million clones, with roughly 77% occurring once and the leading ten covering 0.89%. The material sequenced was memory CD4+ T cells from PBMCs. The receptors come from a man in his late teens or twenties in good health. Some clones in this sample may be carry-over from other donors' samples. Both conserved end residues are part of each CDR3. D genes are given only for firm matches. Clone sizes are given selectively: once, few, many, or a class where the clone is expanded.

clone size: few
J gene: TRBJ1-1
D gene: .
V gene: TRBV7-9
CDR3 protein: CASSFRAREEAFF
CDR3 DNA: TGTGCCAGCAGCTTCCGAGCGCGGGAAGAAGCTTTCTTT

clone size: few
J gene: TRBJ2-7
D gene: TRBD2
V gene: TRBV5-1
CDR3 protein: CASSLGTSGRTPLPEQYF
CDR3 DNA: TGCGCCAGCAGCTTGGGGACTAGCGGGAGGACCCCGCTCCCCGAGCAGTACTTC

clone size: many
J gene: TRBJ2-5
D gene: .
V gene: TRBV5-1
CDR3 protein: CASRITETQYF
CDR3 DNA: TGCGCCAGCAGAATTACAGAGACCCAGTACTTC

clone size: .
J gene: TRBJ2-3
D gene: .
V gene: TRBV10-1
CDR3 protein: CASSEFETDTQYF
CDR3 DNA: TGCGCCAGCAGTGAGTTCGAGACAGATACGCAGTATTTT

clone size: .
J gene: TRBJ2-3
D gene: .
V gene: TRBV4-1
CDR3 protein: CASSQTDTQYF
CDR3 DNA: TGCGCCAGCAGCCAGACAGATACGCAGTATTTT

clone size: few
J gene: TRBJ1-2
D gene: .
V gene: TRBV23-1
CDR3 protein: CASSQPGPRGYGYTF
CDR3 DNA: TGCGCCAGCAGTCAGCCGGGGCCCAGGGGCTATGGCTACACCTTC

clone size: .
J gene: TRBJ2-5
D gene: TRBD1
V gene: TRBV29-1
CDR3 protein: CSVGGHRQGQETQYF
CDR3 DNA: TGCAGCGTTGGAGGGCACCGACAGGGACAAGAGACCCAGTACTTC

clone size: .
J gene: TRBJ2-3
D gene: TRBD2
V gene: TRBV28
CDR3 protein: CASCPGGTWDTQYF
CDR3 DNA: TGTGCCAGCTGTCCCGGGGGGACCTGGGATACGCAGTATTTT

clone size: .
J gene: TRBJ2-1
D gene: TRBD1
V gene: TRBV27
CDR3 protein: CASSFYAGTGVSEQFF
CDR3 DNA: TGTGCCAGCAGTTTTTATGCCGGGACAGGCGTCAGTGAGCAGTTCTTC

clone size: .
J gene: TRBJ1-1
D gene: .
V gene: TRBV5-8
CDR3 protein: CASSLAVRVETEAFF
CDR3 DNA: TGTGCCAGCAGCTTGGCTGTGAGGGTCGAGACTGAAGCTTTCTTT

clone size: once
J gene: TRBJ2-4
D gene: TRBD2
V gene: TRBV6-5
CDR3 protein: CASSYSLAGAKNIQYF
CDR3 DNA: TGTGCCAGCAGTTACTCCCTAGCGGGCGCCAAAAACATTCAGTACTTC

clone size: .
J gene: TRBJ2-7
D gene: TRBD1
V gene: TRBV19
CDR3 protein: CASSNTGGTYEQYF
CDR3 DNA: TGTGCCAGTAGTAATACAGGGGGCACCTACGAGCAGTACTTC

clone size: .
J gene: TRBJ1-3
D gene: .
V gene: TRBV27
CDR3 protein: CASPTPRRATGNTIYF
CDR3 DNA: TGTGCCAGCCCTACCCCCCGAAGGGCTACAGGAAACACCATATATTTT

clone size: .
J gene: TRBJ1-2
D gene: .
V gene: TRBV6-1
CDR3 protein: CASRIQYGYTF
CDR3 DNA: TGTGCCAGCCGGATTCAGTATGGCTACACCTTC

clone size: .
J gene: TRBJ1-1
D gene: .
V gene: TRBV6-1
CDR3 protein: CASSLRYRDTEAFF
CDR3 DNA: TGTGCCAGCAGTCTCCGATATCGGGACACTGAAGCTTTCTTT

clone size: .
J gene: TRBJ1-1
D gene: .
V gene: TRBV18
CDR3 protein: CASSVTRGDTEAFF
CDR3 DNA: TGTGCCAGCTCAGTTACCAGGGGCGACACTGAAGCTTTCTTT

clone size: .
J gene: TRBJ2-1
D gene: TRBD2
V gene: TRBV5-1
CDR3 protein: CASSPSGTSGSDEQFF
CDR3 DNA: TGCGCCAGCAGCCCGTCCGGGACTAGCGGGAGTGATGAGCAGTTCTTC

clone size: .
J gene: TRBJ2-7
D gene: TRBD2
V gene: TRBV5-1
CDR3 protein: CASSLIAGTFSEQYF
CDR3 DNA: TGCGCCAGCAGCTTGATAGCGGGGACCTTCTCCGAGCAGTACTTC

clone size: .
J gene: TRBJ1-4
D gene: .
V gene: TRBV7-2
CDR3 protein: CASRHARERNEKLFF
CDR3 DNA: TGTGCCAGCAGACACGCGCGGGAAAGAAATGAAAAACTGTTTTTT

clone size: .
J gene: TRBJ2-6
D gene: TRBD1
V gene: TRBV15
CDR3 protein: CATSRGDRAGANVLTF
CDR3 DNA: TGTGCCACCAGCAGAGGGGACAGGGCTGGGGCCAACGTCCTGACTTTC

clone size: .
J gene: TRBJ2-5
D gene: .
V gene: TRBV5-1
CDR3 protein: CASGQGQLGIETQYF
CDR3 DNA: TGCGCCAGCGGCCAGGGGCAGCTAGGAATAGAGACCCAGTACTTC

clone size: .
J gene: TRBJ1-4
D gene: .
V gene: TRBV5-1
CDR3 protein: CASSLRAPNARPGEKLFF
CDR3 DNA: TGCGCCAGCAGCTTGCGGGCGCCCAATGCCCGGCCGGGTGAAAAACTGTTTTTT

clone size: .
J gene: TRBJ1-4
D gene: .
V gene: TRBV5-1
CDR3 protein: CASSLKQGPSTNEKLFF
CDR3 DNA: TGCGCCAGCAGCTTGAAGCAGGGGCCTTCAACTAATGAAAAACTGTTTTTT

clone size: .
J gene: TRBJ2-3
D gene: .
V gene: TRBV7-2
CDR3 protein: CASSFGASKADTQYF
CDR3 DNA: TGTGCCAGCAGCTTTGGCGCGAGCAAGGCAGATACGCAGTATTTT

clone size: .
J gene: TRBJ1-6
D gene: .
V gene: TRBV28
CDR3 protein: CASSLLGREAYNSPLHF
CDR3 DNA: TGTGCCAGCAGTTTACTTGGAAGGGAGGCCTATAATTCACCCCTCCACTTT

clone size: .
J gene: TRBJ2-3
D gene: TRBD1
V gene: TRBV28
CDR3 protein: CASSSRTGGTDTQYF
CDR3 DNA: TGTGCCAGCAGTTCAAGGACAGGGGGAACAGATACGCAGTATTTT

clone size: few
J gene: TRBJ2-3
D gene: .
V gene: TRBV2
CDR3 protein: CASSVDLRDTQYF
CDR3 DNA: TGTGCCAGCAGTGTCGACCTTCGTGATACGCAGTATTTT

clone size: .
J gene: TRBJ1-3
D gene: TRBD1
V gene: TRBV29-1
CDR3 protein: CSVVTGEILDF
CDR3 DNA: TGCAGCGTGGTTACAGGGGAAATCTTGGATTTT

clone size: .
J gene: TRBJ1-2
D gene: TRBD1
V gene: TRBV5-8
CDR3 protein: CASTFGQGNGYTF
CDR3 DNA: TGTGCCAGCACCTTCGGACAGGGCAATGGCTACACCTTC

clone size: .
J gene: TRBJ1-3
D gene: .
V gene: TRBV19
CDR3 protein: CASSISSGRNSGNTIYF
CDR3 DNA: TGTGCCAGTAGTATTTCGAGCGGCAGGAACTCTGGAAACACCATATATTTT

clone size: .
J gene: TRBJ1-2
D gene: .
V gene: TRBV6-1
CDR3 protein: CASSEWRGDVGYTF
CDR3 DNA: TGTGCCAGCAGTGAATGGAGAGGGGATGTTGGCTACACCTTC

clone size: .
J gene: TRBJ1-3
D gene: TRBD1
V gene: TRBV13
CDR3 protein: CASSFLSGGNTIYF
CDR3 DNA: TGTGCCAGCAGCTTCCTTTCAGGGGGTAACACCATATATTTT

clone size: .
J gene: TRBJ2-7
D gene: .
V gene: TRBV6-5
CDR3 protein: CASSYSGTSYEQYF
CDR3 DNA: TGTGCCAGCAGTTACTCAGGGACTTCCTACGAGCAGTACTTC

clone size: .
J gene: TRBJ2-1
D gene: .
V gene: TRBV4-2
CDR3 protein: CASSQDGSYNEQFF
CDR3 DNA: TGTGCCAGCAGCCAAGACGGGTCCTACAATGAGCAGTTCTTC

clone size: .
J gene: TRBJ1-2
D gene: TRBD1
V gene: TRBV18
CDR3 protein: CASSPGTGGYGYTF
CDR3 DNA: TGTGCCAGCTCACCCGGGACAGGGGGCTATGGCTACACCTTC

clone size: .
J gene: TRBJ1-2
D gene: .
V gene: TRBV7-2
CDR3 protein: CASSLPGTNYGYTF
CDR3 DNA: TGTGCCAGCAGCCTGCCCGGGACTAACTATGGCTACACCTTC

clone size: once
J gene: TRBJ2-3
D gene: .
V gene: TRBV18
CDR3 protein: CASSPSDVVPMVSGPQYF
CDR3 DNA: TGTGCCAGCTCACCTAGCGACGTGGTTCCTATGGTGAGCGGGCCGCAGTATTTT

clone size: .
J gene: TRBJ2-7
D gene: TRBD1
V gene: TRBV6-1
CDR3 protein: CASSEPGQGFNEQYF
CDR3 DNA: TGTGCCAGCAGTGAACCGGGACAGGGGTTCAACGAGCAGTACTTC

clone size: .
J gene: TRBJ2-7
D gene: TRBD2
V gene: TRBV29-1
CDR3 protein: CSGGIAGESEQYF
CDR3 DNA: TGCAGCGGGGGGATAGCGGGAGAGAGTGAGCAGTACTTC

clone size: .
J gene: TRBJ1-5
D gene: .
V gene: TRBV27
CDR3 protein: CASSFSGTNQPQHF
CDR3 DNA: TGTGCCAGCAGTTTTTCGGGGACCAATCAGCCCCAGCATTTT

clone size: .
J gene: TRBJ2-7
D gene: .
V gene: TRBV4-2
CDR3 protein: CASSQENSRSGTPYEQYF
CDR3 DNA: TGTGCCAGCAGCCAAGAAAACTCGCGATCAGGGACTCCCTACGAGCAGTACTTC

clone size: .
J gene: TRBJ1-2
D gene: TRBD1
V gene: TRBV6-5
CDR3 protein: CASSLNRGLNYGYTF
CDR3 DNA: TGTGCCAGCAGCCTAAACAGGGGGTTAAACTATGGCTACACCTTC

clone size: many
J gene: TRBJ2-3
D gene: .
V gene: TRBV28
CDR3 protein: CASSPPDQPQYF
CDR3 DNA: TGTGCCAGCAGTCCCCCCGACCAACCGCAGTATTTT

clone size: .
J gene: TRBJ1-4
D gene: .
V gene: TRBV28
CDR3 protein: CASSFLGGGYEKLFF
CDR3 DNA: TGTGCCAGCAGTTTCCTGGGGGGCGGGTACGAAAAACTGTTTTTT

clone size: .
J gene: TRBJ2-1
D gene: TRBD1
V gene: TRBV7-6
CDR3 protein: CASSPLGTGGTEQFF
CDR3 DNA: TGTGCCAGCAGCCCCCTCGGGACAGGGGGCACTGAGCAGTTCTTC

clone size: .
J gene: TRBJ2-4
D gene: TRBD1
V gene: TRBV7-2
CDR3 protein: CASSSNRGNIQYF
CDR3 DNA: TGTGCCAGCAGCTCCAACAGGGGGAACATTCAGTACTTC

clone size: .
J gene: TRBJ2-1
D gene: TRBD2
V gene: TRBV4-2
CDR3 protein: CASSQVGLSEQFF
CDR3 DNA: TGTGCCAGCAGCCAAGTGGGACTAAGTGAGCAGTTCTTC

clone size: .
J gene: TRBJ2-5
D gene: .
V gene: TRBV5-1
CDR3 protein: CASSLAQGPETQYF
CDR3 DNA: TGCGCCAGCAGCTTGGCGCAAGGGCCGGAGACCCAGTACTTC

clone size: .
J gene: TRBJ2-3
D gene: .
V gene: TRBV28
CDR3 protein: CASSLDPTDTQYF
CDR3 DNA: TGTGCCAGCAGTTTGGACCCAACAGATACGCAGTATTTT

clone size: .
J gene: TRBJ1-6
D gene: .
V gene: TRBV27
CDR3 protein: CASSLGGRSPLHF
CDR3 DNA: TGTGCCAGCAGTTTGGGGGGTAGATCACCCCTCCACTTT

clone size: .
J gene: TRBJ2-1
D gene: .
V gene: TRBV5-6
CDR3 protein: CASSFGRFNEQFF
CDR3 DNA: TGTGCCAGCAGCTTCGGGAGATTTAATGAGCAGTTCTTC

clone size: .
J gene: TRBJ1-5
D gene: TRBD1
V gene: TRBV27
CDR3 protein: CASSRSPGQGNQPQHF
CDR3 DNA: TGTGCCAGCAGCCGATCACCAGGACAGGGAAATCAGCCCCAGCATTTT

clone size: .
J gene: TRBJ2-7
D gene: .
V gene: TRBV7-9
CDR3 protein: CASSREQGVHEQYF
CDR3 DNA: TGTGCCAGCAGCCGGGAACAGGGAGTCCACGAGCAGTACTTC

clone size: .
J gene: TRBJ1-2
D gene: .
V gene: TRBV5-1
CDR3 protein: CASSLTQANYGYTF
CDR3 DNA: TGCGCCAGCAGCTTGACACAGGCTAACTATGGCTACACCTTC